One sample yielded the 18 T cell receptor beta chains listed below, sequenced in a study of T-cell reconstitution after alpha-beta-depleted transplantation in children. Unique molecular identifiers were used to barcode this TCRbeta library. Using its own MiXCR run on the PCR reads, TCRdb lists one record per CDR3 protein. The data show some 300,000 distinct CDR3 sequences, 10% seen once. The specimen comprised PBMCs, sampled before TCRalphabeta/CD19-depleted stem cell transplant. These TCRs come from a boy younger than two with acute myeloid leukemia, due to receive a stem cell transplant.

This clonotype was recorded many times. The chain links TRBV6-1 to TRBJ1-6; D uncertain. Trimming stripped 2 bases from V and 7 bases from J, with 6 bases between. The CDR3 covers 13 residues. Germline loops: CDR1 MNHNS, CDR2 SASEGT. This CDR3 is CASSEQENSPLHF. As DNA, the CDR3 is TGTGCCAGCAGTGAACAGGAGAATTCACCCCTCCACTTT.

This clonotype was counted at least ten times. The V gene is TRBV28, the J gene TRBJ2-2; D is perhaps TRBD2 (6 bases). Germline loops: CDR1 MDHEN, CDR2 SYDVKM. Trimming stripped 5 bases from V and 6 bases from J, with 13 bases between. The CDR3 runs to 14 residues. The chain's CDR3 is CASSPIGGPGELFF. CDR3 DNA: TGTGCCAGCAGTCCTATCGGGGGTCCCGGGGAGCTGTTTTTT. Complete variable domain (other parts from reference TRBV28 and TRBJ2-2): DVKVTQSSRYLVKRTGEKVFLECVQDMDHENMFWYRQDPGLGLRLIYFSYDVKMKEKGDIPEGYSVSREKKERFSLILESASTNQTSMYLCASSPIGGPGELFFGEGSRLTVL.

This clonotype was seen just once. The V call is TRBV5-1, the J call TRBJ2-1; 7 bases fit TRBD2. Germline CDR1 reads SGHRS; CDR2 reads YFSETQ. There are 15 residues in the CDR3. With V trimmed by 1 base and J by 9 bases, 10 bases remained unmatched. Written as DNA, the CDR3 is TGCGCCAGCAGCTTGACACTAGCGATAGGAGCTGAGCAGTTCTTC. The encoded protein is CASSLTLAIGAEQFF.

The table lists this clonotype with many counts. The chain combines TRBV5-1 with TRBJ1-2; D is ambiguous. Trimming took 5 bases from V and 5 from J, leaving 10 bases between them. Per the germline V gene, CDR1 is SGHRS and CDR2 is YFSETQ. The CDR3 runs to 12 residues. This chain's CDR3 is CASRPEGYGYTF. The CDR3 nucleotides are TGCGCCAGCAGGCCAGAAGGATATGGCTACACCTTC.

This clonotype was seen repeatedly, ten times or more. The CDR3: CASSSGTSGNYEQYF. Written as DNA, the CDR3 is TGTGCCAGCAGTTCCGGGACTAGCGGGAACTACGAGCAGTACTTC. The V call is TRBV6-5, the J call TRBJ2-7; 13 nucleotides agree with TRBD2. Germline values: CDR1 MNHEY, CDR2 SVGAGI. The CDR3 is 15 residues long. J was trimmed by 3 bases and V by 4 bases; bases with no gene match: 3.

Points on this clonotype: The CDR3 does not end in the conserved phenylalanine or tryptophan, so this is likely a read error. CDR3 nucleotides: TGCGCCAGCAGCCAGCTAGCGGGAGGCGCCTACGAGCAGTACCTC. It specifies CASSQLAGGAYEQYL. The genes are TRBV4-3 and TRBJ2-7; 11 bases are shared with TRBD2. Trimming removed 3 bases from V and 2 bases from J; junction bases left unmatched: 3. CDR3 length: 15 residues. The germline gives CDR1 LGHNA, CDR2 YSLEER.

This clonotype was detected ten times or more. The CDR3 here is CSARGQQGYGYTF. The CDR3 nucleotides read TGCAGTGCTAGGGGACAGCAGGGGTATGGCTACACCTTC. The chain combines TRBV20-1 with TRBJ1-2, with 7 nucleotides matching TRBD1. J gave up 5 bases and V 3 bases, and 6 bases lay outside the gene matches. The CDR3 runs 13 residues. Germline V gives CDR1 DFQATT, CDR2 SNEGSKA (reference sequence).

This clonotype was seen ten or more times. The chain joins TRBV5-1 to TRBJ2-5; 8 bases match TRBD1. The J segment lost 3 bases and the V segment lost 4 bases, leaving 8 bases of the junction unmatched. CDR1 is SGHRS and CDR2 is YFSETQ in the germline V gene. The CDR3 has 15 residues. CDR3 protein: CASSLRTGLEETQYF. Written as DNA, the CDR3 is TGCGCCAGCAGCCTGAGGACAGGGTTGGAAGAGACCCAGTACTTC.

The chain recombines TRBV3-1 with TRBJ2-2; the D call may be TRBD1 or TRBD2 (6 bases each). CDR1 is LGHDT and CDR2 is YNNKEL in the germline V gene (reference sequence). Trimming removed 0 bases at V and 0 bases at J, with 17 bases between. The CDR3 runs 19 residues. CDR3 sequence reads: CASSQDYGGQTSNTGELFF. The DNA of the CDR3 is TGTGCCAGCAGCCAAGATTACGGGGGCCAAACCTCGAACACCGGGGAGCTGTTTTTT. Supplemented by reference TRBV3-1 and TRBJ2-2, the full variable domain reads DTAVSQTPKYLVTQMGNDKSIKCEQNLGHDTMYWYKQDSKKFLKIMFSYNNKELIINETVPNRFSPKSPDKAHLNLHINSLELGDSAVYFCASSQDYGGQTSNTGELFFGEGSRLTVL.

Many counts were recorded for this clonotype. The chain couples TRBV18 to TRBJ1-1; 9 bases agree with TRBD1. After removal of 3 bases from V and 6 bases from J, the junction contained 8 bases not matched to a gene. Germline CDR1 and CDR2: KGHSH and LQKENI. This CDR3 has 15 residues. CDR3 coding DNA: TGTGCCAGCTCACCCCAAACAGGGGGCGCTTCTGAAGCTTTCTTT. Protein: CASSPQTGGASEAFF.

This clonotype occurred many times. J is TRBJ2-7 and V is TRBV20-1; D might be TRBD1 (7 bases). The V gene lost 1 base and the J gene lost 4 bases, with 20 bases spanning the gap. The CDR3 is 16 residues long. Germline CDR1 is DFQATT and CDR2 is SNEGSKA (reference sequence). This CDR3 reads CSARAHKGAGGYEQYF. The CDR3, as DNA: TGCAGTGCTAGAGCCCACAAGGGGGCAGGGGGGTACGAGCAGTACTTC.

This clonotype has a handful of counts. This chain uses TRBV3-1 with TRBJ2-7; TRBD2 matches 9 bases. Germline CDR1 and CDR2: LGHDT and YNNKEL (reference sequence). Trimming cost V 2 bases and J 6 bases; bases outside gene matches: 14. This CDR3 comprises 17 residues. CDR3 nucleotide sequence: TGTGCCAGCAGCCAAATTGTGCGGGAGGGCATTCGGTTCGAGCAGTACTTC. It codes for CASSQIVREGIRFEQYF.

This clonotype was found many times. The chain links TRBV6-1 to TRBJ1-3, with D uncertain. Trimming pared 6 bases from V and 4 bases from J, leaving 10 bases between. This CDR3 is built from 13 residues. Per germline, CDR1 MNHNS and CDR2 SASEGT. This CDR3 is CASSPIWGNTIYF. The CDR3 DNA is TGTGCCAGCAGCCCAATATGGGGAAACACCATATATTTT.

This clonotype was detected ten times or more. This chain links TRBV7-9 with TRBJ2-1; D gene uncertain. The CDR3 is 13 amino acids. Germline-derived CDR1 and CDR2 are SEHNR and FQNEAQ (reference sequence). V was pared by 3 bases and J by 7 bases, with 10 bases between. CDR3 sequence (DNA): TGTGCCAGCAGCTTGTCGACGGGTAATGAGCAGTTCTTC. It yields the protein CASSLSTGNEQFF. The full variable domain, in which reference TRBV7-9 and TRBJ2-1 provide the parts outside the CDR3, is DTGVSQNPRHKITKRGQNVTFRCDPISEHNRLYWYRQTLGQGPEFLTYFQNEAQLEKSRLLSDRFSAERPKGSFSTLEIQRTEQGDSAMYLCASSLSTGNEQFFGPGTRLTVL.

This clonotype was recorded many times. The chain joins TRBV28 to TRBJ1-3; no clear D. The CDR3 spans 14 residues. Looked up from germline, CDR1 is MDHEN and CDR2 is SYDVKM. Trimming removed 3 bases from V and 8 bases from J, with 14 bases in between. The CDR3 DNA sequence: TGTGCCAGCAGTTTCCCGGGTAGGAGGGACACCATATATTTT. It translates to CASSFPGRRDTIYF. The whole variable domain, remainder taken from reference TRBV28 and TRBJ1-3, is DVKVTQSSRYLVKRTGEKVFLECVQDMDHENMFWYRQDPGLGLRLIYFSYDVKMKEKGDIPEGYSVSREKKERFSLILESASTNQTSMYLCASSFPGRRDTIYFGEGSWLTVV.

This clonotype was counted ten times or more. The chain couples TRBV29-1 to TRBJ2-7; TRBD2 matches at 9 bases. The CDR3 is 11 residues long. V dropped 4 bases and J dropped 7; count of bases not matched to a gene: 2. In germline, CDR1 is SQVTM, CDR2 ANQGSEA. For the CDR3, the DNA is TGCAGCGTTGCTACTAGCGGGGAGCAGTACTTC. Protein: CSVATSGEQYF.

V usage is TRBV2 and J usage is TRBJ2-2; D is unclear. This CDR3 comprises 14 residues. The ends were cut back, 0 bases at V and 6 bases at J, with 8 bases in the middle. CDR1 is SNHLY, CDR2 FYNNEI, per germline. Here the CDR3 DNA reads TGTGCCAGCAGTGAAGCGCCCGGGCCCGGGGAGCTGTTTTTT. This sequence encodes CASSEAPGPGELFF.

This clonotype occurred many times. CDR3 DNA sequence: TGCAGTGCTAGAGACCTCCCCGGGACACCATCCTACGAGCAGTACTTC. As protein: CSARDLPGTPSYEQYF. V gene TRBV20-1 combines with J gene TRBJ2-7; maybe TRBD1 (6 bases). V lost 0 bases and J 1 base, leaving 16 bases between the germline ends. CDR3 length: 16 residues. Germline values: CDR1 DFQATT, CDR2 SNEGSKA (reference sequence).